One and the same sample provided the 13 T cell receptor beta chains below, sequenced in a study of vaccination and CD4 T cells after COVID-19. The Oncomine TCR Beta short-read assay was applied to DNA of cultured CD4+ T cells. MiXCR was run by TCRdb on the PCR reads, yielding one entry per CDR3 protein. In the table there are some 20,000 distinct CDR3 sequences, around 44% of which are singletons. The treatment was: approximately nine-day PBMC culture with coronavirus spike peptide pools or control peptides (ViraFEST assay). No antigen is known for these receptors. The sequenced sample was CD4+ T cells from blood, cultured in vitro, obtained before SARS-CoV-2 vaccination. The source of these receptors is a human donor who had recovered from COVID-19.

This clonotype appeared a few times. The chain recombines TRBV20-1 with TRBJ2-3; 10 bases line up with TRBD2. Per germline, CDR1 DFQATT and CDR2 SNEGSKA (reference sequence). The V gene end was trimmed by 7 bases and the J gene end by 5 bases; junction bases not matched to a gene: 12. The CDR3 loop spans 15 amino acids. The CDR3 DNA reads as TGCAGTGTGGCCCCTAGCGGGAGTATGGGAGATACGCAGTATTTT. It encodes CSVAPSGSMGDTQYF.

In DNA, the CDR3 is TGCGCCAGCAGGGTAGGGCGGATGAACACTGAAGCTTTCTTT. It encodes CASRVGRMNTEAFF. The V and J genes are TRBV5-1 and TRBJ1-1; no definite D call. The germline V and J ends were trimmed by 5 bases and 0 bases, with 11 bases remaining between them. CDR1 and CDR2 (germline): SGHRS, YFSETQ. The CDR3 loop spans 14 amino acids.

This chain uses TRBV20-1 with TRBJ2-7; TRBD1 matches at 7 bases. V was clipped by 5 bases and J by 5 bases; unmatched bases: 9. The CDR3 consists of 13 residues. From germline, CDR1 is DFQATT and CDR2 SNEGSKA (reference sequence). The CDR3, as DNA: TGCAGTGCTGGACAGGTCGTAGGCCACGAGCAGTACTTC. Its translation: CSAGQVVGHEQYF.

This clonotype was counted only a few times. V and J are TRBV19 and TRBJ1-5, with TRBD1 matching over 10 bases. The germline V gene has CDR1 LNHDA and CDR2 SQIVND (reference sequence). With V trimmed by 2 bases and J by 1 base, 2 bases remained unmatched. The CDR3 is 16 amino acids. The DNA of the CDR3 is TGTGCCAGTAGTATATGGACAGGGGGGAGCAATCAGCCCCAGCATTTT. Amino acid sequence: CASSIWTGGSNQPQHF.

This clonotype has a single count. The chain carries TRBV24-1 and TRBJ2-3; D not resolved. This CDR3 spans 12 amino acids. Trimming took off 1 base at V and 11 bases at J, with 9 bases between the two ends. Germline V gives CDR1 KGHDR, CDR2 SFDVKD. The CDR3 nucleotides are TGTGCCACCAGTGATTTTTCAGGCCTGCAGTATTTT. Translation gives CATSDFSGLQYF.

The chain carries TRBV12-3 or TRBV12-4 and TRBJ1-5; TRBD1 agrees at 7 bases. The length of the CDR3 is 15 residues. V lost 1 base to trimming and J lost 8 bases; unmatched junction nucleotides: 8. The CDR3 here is CASSLGAQGFEPQHF. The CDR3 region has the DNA TGTGCCAGCAGTTTAGGAGCACAGGGGTTTGAGCCCCAGCATTTT.

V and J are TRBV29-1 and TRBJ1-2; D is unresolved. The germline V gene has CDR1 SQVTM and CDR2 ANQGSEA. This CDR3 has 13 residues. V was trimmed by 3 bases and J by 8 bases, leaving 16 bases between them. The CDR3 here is CSVEYTSPRGYTF. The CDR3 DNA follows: TGCAGCGTTGAGTACACTTCCCCTCGAGGCTACACCTTC.

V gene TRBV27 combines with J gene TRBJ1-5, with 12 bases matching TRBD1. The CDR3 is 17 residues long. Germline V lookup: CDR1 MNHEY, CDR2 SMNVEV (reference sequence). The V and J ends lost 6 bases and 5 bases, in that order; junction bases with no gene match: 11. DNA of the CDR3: TGTGCCAGCAGACAGGCCCGGGACAGGGGGCCGGATCAGCCCCAGCATTTT. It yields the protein CASRQARDRGPDQPQHF.

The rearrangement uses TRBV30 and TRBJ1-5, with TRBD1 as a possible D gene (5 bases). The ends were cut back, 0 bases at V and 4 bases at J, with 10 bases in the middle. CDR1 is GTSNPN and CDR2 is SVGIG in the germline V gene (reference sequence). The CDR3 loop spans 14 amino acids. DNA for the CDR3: TGTGCCTGGAGTGTACGGGACGGGAATCAGCCCCAGCATTTT. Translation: CAWSVRDGNQPQHF.

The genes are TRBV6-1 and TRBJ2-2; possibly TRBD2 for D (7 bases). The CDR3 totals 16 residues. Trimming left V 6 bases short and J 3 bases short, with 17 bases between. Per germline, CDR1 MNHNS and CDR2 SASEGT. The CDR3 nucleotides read TGTGCCAGCAGAGATACCGGGGGGCTGGACACCGGGGAGCTGTTTTTT. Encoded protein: CASRDTGGLDTGELFF.

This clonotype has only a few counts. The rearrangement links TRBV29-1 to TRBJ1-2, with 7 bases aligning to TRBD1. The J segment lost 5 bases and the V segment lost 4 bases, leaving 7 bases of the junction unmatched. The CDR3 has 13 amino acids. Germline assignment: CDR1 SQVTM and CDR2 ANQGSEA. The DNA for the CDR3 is TGCAGCGTTGCGAAGACAGGGCGTTATGGCTACACCTTC. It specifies CSVAKTGRYGYTF.

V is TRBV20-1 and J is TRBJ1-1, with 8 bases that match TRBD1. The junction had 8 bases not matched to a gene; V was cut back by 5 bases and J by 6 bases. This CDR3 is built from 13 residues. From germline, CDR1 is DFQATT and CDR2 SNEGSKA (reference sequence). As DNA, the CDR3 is TGCAGTGCTGACAGGGGAGGGGGGGCTGAAGCTTTCTTT. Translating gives CSADRGGGAEAFF.

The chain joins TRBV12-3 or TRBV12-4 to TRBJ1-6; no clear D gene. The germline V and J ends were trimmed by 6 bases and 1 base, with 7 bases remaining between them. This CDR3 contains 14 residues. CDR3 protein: CASSHTSYNSPLHF. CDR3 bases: TGTGCCAGCAGCCATACATCCTATAATTCACCCCTCCACTTT.